These 25 T cell receptor beta chains share one sample of origin, sequenced in a study of T cell responses to AZD1222 COVID-19 vaccine. Libraries were prepared by immunoSEQ multiplex PCR; TCRdb keeps only in-frame clonotypes and omits some of them. The sample gives under 95,000 clones, about 87% of which show up once; 16% is in the top ten. This sample comprised peripheral blood, obtained on day 0 of AZD1222 vaccination. All receptors come from an adult in good health.

The rearrangement joins TRBV5-6 to TRBJ1-6, with D unresolved. The CDR3 extends over 14 amino acids. The V and J ends lost 4 bases and 8 bases respectively, with 13 bases between them. Looked up from germline, CDR1 is SGHDT and CDR2 is YYEEEE. DNA for the CDR3: TGTGCCAGCAGCGGGCCCCGGGCGGATTCACCCCTCCACTTT. This gives the protein CASSGPRADSPLHF.

The rearrangement uses TRBV29-1 and TRBJ2-1; D gene uncertain. The CDR3 contains 11 residues. The germline V and J ends were trimmed by 5 bases and 5 bases, with 7 bases remaining between them. The germline gives CDR1 SQVTM, CDR2 ANQGSEA. The CDR3 reads CSVQTNNEQFF. The DNA of the CDR3 is TGCAGCGTTCAAACAAACAATGAGCAGTTCTTC.

The rearrangement uses TRBV19 and TRBJ2-2; 10 bases map to TRBD2. V lost 8 bases and J lost 4; bases outside the gene matches: 13. This CDR3 has 17 residues. Germline V gene sequence: CDR1 LNHDA, CDR2 SQIVND (reference sequence). The CDR3 coding sequence is TGTGCCAGTGCGCAAAACGGGGTAGCGGGAGGCACCGGGGAGCTGTTTTTT. Amino acid sequence: CASAQNGVAGGTGELFF.

The chain couples TRBV5-1 to TRBJ1-5; a possible D gene is TRBD1 (5 bases). CDR1 is SGHRS and CDR2 is YFSETQ in the germline V gene. This CDR3 spans 16 amino acids. Trimming cost V 0 bases and J 6 bases, with 16 bases left between them. CDR3 in amino acids: CASSLGAGREVQPQHF. The CDR3 DNA reads as TGCGCCAGCAGCTTGGGAGCGGGCAGGGAAGTTCAGCCCCAGCATTTT.

In its sample, this clone was seen once. V usage is TRBV7-9 and J usage is TRBJ1-1; D call uncertain. Between the trimmed V and J ends, which lost 0 bases and 5 bases, there was a span of 13 bases. The CDR3 covers 15 residues. CDR1 SEHNR and CDR2 FQNEAQ come from the germline V gene (reference sequence). The CDR3 coding sequence is TGTGCCAGCAGCTTAGCCGTGGGAGGGTTGACTGAAGCTTTCTTT. It encodes CASSLAVGGLTEAFF. Complete variable domain (other parts from reference TRBV7-9 and TRBJ1-1): DTGVSQNPRHKITKRGQNVTFRCDPISEHNRLYWYRQTLGQGPEFLTYFQNEAQLEKSRLLSDRFSAERPKGSFSTLEIQRTEQGDSAMYLCASSLAVGGLTEAFFGQGTRLTVV.

The V gene is TRBV15, the J gene TRBJ1-4; possible D gene TRBD1, 5 bases. Looked up from germline, CDR1 is LNHNV and CDR2 is YYDKDF (reference sequence). This CDR3 region has 16 residues. V lost 1 base to trimming and J lost 4 bases, with 13 bases between them. CDR3 in DNA: TGTGCCACCAGCAGAGGCGGGGGGGAAGGTAATGAAAAACTGTTTTTT. Protein sequence: CATSRGGGEGNEKLFF.

Turning to this clone: The junction does not match germline at one end; this may be a read error. V and J are TRBV6-6 and TRBJ1-4, with 7 positions matching TRBD1. This CDR3 spans 12 amino acids. Germline V gene sequence: CDR1 MNHNY, CDR2 SVGAGI (reference sequence). The CDR3 reads CASSYSGTVPIF. Written as DNA, the CDR3 is TGTGCCAGCAGTTACTCGGGGACAGTGCCGATTTTT.

This clone showed up just once. The J gene is TRBJ1-1, the V gene TRBV7-2; D perhaps matches TRBD1 (5 bases). V lost 8 bases, J lost 1 base, and 11 bases lay in between. The length of the CDR3 is 13 residues. The germline V gene has CDR1 SGHTA and CDR2 FQGNSA. The CDR3 DNA sequence: TGTGCCAGCCCTAGGGGCCCGAACACTGAAGCTTTCTTT. Its translation: CASPRGPNTEAFF.

V is TRBV19 and J is TRBJ2-1; 7 nucleotides agree with TRBD2. Germline trimming cut 9 bases from V and 2 bases from J; bases unmatched to any gene: 7. Germline V CDR1 and CDR2: LNHDA, SQIVND (reference sequence). This CDR3 has 14 amino acids. Here the CDR3 reads CASALADPYNEQFF. Here the CDR3 DNA reads TGTGCCAGCGCCCTAGCGGATCCCTACAATGAGCAGTTCTTC.

J is TRBJ1-4 and V is TRBV9; 10 nucleotides agree with TRBD1. The CDR3 spans 15 residues. Trimming cost V 3 bases and J 6 bases; bases outside gene matches: 5. In germline, CDR1 is SGDLS, CDR2 YYNGEE. The DNA for the CDR3 is TGTGCCAGCAGCGGACGGACAGGGGGGGATGAAAAACTGTTTTTT. Its translation is CASSGRTGGDEKLFF.

The chain links TRBV10-3 to TRBJ1-2, with 7 nucleotides matching TRBD1. After removal of 4 bases from V and 9 bases from J, the junction contained 11 bases not matched to a gene. CDR1 is ENHRY, CDR2 SYGVKD, per germline. The CDR3 has 14 amino acids. As DNA, the CDR3 is TGTGCCATCAGTGTGACTGACAGGGACGAAAGCTACACCTTC. As protein: CAISVTDRDESYTF.

This chain connects TRBV6-5 to TRBJ2-3; tentatively, D is TRBD2 (6 bases). CDR1 and CDR2 from the germline V gene are MNHEY and SVGAGI. CDR3 length equals 15 residues. V lost 7 bases to trimming and J lost 2 bases, with 16 bases between them. The CDR3 loop is CASTKTSQFTDTQYF. CDR3 nucleotide sequence: TGTGCCAGCACAAAGACTAGTCAGTTCACAGATACGCAGTATTTT.

The rearrangement joins TRBV5-4 to TRBJ1-2; D is ambiguous. CDR1 SGHNT and CDR2 YYREEE come from the germline V gene (reference sequence). The CDR3 is 13 residues long. V lost 4 bases and J lost 2, with 9 bases in between. The CDR3 reads CASSQRVNYGYTF. CDR3 nucleotide sequence: TGTGCCAGCAGCCAACGGGTAAACTATGGCTACACCTTC.

The rearrangement uses TRBV6-5 and TRBJ2-7, with TRBD1 matching 8 bases. Germline V gene data show CDR1 as MNHEY and CDR2 as SVGAGI. This CDR3 spans 13 amino acids. V lost 2 bases to trimming and J lost 3 bases; unmatched junction nucleotides: 0. The chain's CDR3 is CASSYDRGYEQYF. As DNA, the CDR3 is TGTGCCAGCAGTTACGACAGGGGCTACGAGCAGTACTTC.

In this sample, this clone turned up once. This rearrangement joins TRBV28 to TRBJ1-3; D gene unclear. Looked up from germline, CDR1 is MDHEN and CDR2 is SYDVKM. V dropped 10 bases and J dropped 0 bases, with 13 bases sitting between them. This CDR3 is 14 amino acids long. The CDR3 spells CATVGSLSGNTIYF. CDR3 coding DNA: TGTGCCACGGTCGGGAGCCTCTCTGGAAACACCATATATTTT.

The rearrangement uses TRBV6-5 and TRBJ1-6; TRBD1 matches at 7 bases. The germline gives CDR1 MNHEY, CDR2 SVGAGI. The CDR3 is 14 residues long. The ends lost 5 bases at V and 4 bases at J; junction bases unmatched: 2. The CDR3 nucleotides read TGTGCCAGCAGTAACAGGGGTTATAATTCACCCCTCCACTTT. Translation gives CASSNRGYNSPLHF.

This chain links TRBV7-2 with TRBJ2-3; perhaps TRBD2 as D (6 bases). The germline CDR1 and CDR2 sequences are SGHTA and FQGNSA. This CDR3 is 15 amino acids long. Trimming took 3 bases from V and 5 from J, leaving 15 bases between them. The CDR3 nucleotides read TGTGCCAGCAGCTTCGATGCGGGATCAGTAGATACGCAGTATTTT. Residues: CASSFDAGSVDTQYF.

The chain has TRBV7-9 and TRBJ2-7; D remains unclear. This CDR3 contains 13 residues. The germline CDR1 and CDR2 sequences are SEHNR and FQNEAQ (reference sequence). V lost 1 base, J lost 6 bases, and 10 bases lay in between. CDR3 amino acids: CASSLVGLGEQYF. As DNA, the CDR3 is TGTGCCAGCAGCTTAGTCGGGCTTGGCGAGCAGTACTTC.

The genes are TRBV5-8 and TRBJ1-1; 8 nucleotides align to TRBD1. Germline V gene lookup returns CDR1 SGHTS and CDR2 YDEGEE. The V segment lost 0 bases and the J segment 10 bases; nucleotides outside the gene matches: 11. This CDR3 region has 15 residues. CDR3 nucleotides: TGTGCCAGCAGCTTGGTGACAGGGGCAATAGGCCCAGCTTTCTTT. It is translated as CASSLVTGAIGPAFF.

A note on this clone: This specimen includes other DNA sequences encoding the same CDR3. DNA for the CDR3: TGCGCCAGCAGTGAACAGGGTGGGACTGAAGCTTTCTTT. Translating it yields CASSEQGGTEAFF. This chain uses TRBV10-2 with TRBJ1-1, with D tentatively TRBD1 (6 bases). The V and J ends lost 3 bases and 5 bases respectively, with 10 bases between them. The germline V gene encodes CDR1 WSHSY and CDR2 SAAADI. The CDR3 is 13 residues long.

The V and J genes are TRBV27 and TRBJ2-7, with TRBD1 identical over 7 bases. The germline gives CDR1 MNHEY, CDR2 SMNVEV (reference sequence). The CDR3 spans 15 residues. J was trimmed by 2 bases and V by 6 bases; bases with no gene match: 10. CDR3 sequence reads: CASRGWDSRAYEQYF. The DNA of the CDR3 is TGTGCCAGCAGGGGGTGGGACAGTCGAGCCTACGAGCAGTACTTC.

This clone was observed once. The J gene is TRBJ2-1, the V gene TRBV6-5, with unresolved D. Trimming left V 4 bases short and J 0 bases short, with 7 bases between. Germline-derived CDR1 and CDR2 are MNHEY and SVGAGI. The CDR3 runs to 14 residues. CDR3 in amino acids: CASSSRSSYNEQFF. Here the CDR3 DNA reads TGTGCCAGCAGTTCCAGGAGCTCCTACAATGAGCAGTTCTTC.

The gene calls are TRBV7-3 and TRBJ1-4; the D is unclear. The CDR3 has 14 amino acids. Germline V CDR1 and CDR2: SGHTA, FQGTGA. V lost 2 bases, J lost 1 base, and 5 bases lay in between. The CDR3 nucleotides are TGTGCCAGCAGCTTAGTAGGAACTAATGAAAAACTGTTTTTT. Residues: CASSLVGTNEKLFF.

The chain links TRBV5-1 to TRBJ2-3; maybe TRBD1 (6 bases). Germline V CDR1 and CDR2: SGHRS, YFSETQ. Trimming left V 4 bases short and J 3 bases short, with 9 bases between. The CDR3 is made up of 13 amino acids. The CDR3 loop is CASSPDRTDTQYF. CDR3 sequence (DNA): TGCGCCAGCAGCCCAGACAGGACAGATACGCAGTATTTT. Supplemented by reference TRBV5-1 and TRBJ2-3, the full variable domain reads KAGVTQTPRYLIKTRGQQVTLSCSPISGHRSVSWYQQTPGQGLQFLFEYFSETQRNKGNFPGRFSGRQFSNSRSEMNVSTLELGDSALYLCASSPDRTDTQYFGPGTRLTVL.

The gene calls are TRBV6-5 and TRBJ2-7; TRBD2 agrees at 11 bases. V shed 0 bases, J shed 4 bases, and the junction held 2 bases outside the gene matches. Germline V CDR1 and CDR2: MNHEY, SVGAGI. CDR3 length equals 15 residues. The CDR3 DNA follows: TGTGCCAGCAGTTACTCAACTAGCGGGAGTTACGAGCAGTACTTC. This sequence encodes CASSYSTSGSYEQYF.